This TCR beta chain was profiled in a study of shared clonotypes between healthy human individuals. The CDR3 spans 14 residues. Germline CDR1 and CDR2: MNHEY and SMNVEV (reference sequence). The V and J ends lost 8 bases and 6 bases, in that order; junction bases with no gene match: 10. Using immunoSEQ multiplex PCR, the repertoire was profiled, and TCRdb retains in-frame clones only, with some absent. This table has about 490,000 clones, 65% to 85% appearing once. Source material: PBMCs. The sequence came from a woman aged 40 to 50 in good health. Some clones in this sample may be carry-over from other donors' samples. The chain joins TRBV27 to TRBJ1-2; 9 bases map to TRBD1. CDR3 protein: CASGWETGGDGYTF. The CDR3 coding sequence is TGTGCCAGCGGATGGGAAACAGGGGGCGATGGCTACACCTTC.